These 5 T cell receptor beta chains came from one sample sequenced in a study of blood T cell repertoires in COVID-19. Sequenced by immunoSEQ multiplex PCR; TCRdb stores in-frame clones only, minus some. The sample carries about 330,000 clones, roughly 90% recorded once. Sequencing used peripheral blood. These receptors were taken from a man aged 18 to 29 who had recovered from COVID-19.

Here the CDR3 reads CASSLDGAGGYTF. DNA of the CDR3: TGTGCCAGCAGCTTGGATGGCGCGGGCGGCTACACCTTC. This rearrangement joins TRBV5-4 to TRBJ1-2, with unresolved D. This CDR3 spans 13 amino acids. V gave up 0 bases and J gave up 8 bases, with 11 bases separating them. The V gene's germline CDR1 is SGHNT and CDR2 YYREEE (reference sequence).

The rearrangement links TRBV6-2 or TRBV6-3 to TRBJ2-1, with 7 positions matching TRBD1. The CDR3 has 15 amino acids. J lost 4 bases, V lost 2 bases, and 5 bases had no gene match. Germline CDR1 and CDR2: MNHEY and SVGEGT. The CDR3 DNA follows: TGTGCCAGCAGTTACCAACAGGGGTCTTACAATGAGCAGTTCTTC. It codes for CASSYQQGSYNEQFF.

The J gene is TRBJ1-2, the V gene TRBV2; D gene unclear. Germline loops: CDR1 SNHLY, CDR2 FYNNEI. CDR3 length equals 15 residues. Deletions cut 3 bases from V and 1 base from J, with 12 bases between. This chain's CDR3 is CASSDRRGINYGYTF. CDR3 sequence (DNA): TGTGCCAGCAGTGACAGAAGAGGGATTAACTATGGCTACACCTTC. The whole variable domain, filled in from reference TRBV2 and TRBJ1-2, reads EPEVTQTPSHQVTQMGQEVILRCVPISNHLYFYWYRQILGQKVEFLVSFYNNEISEKSEIFDDQFSVERPDGSNFTLKIRSTKLEDSAMYFCASSDRRGINYGYTFGSGTRLTVV.

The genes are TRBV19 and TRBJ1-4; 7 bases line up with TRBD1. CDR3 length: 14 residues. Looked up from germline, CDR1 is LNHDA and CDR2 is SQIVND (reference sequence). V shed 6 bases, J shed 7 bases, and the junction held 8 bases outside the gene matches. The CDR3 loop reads CASSRDSVTEKLFF. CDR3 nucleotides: TGTGCCAGTAGCCGGGACAGTGTAACTGAAAAACTGTTTTTT.

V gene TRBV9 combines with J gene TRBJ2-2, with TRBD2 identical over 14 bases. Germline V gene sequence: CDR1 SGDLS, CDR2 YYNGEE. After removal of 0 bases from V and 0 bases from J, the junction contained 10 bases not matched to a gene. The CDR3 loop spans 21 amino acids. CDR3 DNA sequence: TGTGCCAGCAGCGTAGCTCCGTTAGGGACTAGCGGGAGTACGAACACCGGGGAGCTGTTTTTT. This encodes CASSVAPLGTSGSTNTGELFF.